The rows below give T cell receptor beta chains drawn from one sample of a study of blood T cell repertoires in COVID-19. Sequenced by immunoSEQ multiplex PCR; TCRdb stores in-frame clones only, minus some. The sample yields about 130,000 clones, approximately 86% seen once. The material sequenced was peripheral blood. The origin of the receptors is a woman in her 70s with COVID-19, enrolled during active disease. The CDR3 runs from the conserved cysteine through the conserved F or W. The D gene is left open where the match is weak. Size is omitted from some rows. Given values are once, few, many or a class for expanded clones.

NA TRBJ1-6 TRBV3-1/TRBV3-2 TRBD1 TGTGCCAGCAGCCAAGGTGCAGGGGGGTATAATTCACCCCTCCACTTT CASSQGAGGYNSPLHF
NA TRBJ2-3 TRBV15 TRBD2 TGTGCCACCAGCCGGACTAGCGGGGGTACTCCGCCAGATACGCAGTATTTT CATSRTSGGTPPDTQYF
few TRBJ1-1 TRBV2 TRBD1 TGTGCCAGCAGTATAGGGACAGCGCGCACTGAAGCTTTCTTT CASSIGTARTEAFF
NA TRBJ1-2 TRBV30 NA TGTGCCAACCATCTGTTGGGAGGGGCGAAGTATGGCTACACCTTC CANHLLGGAKYGYTF
NA TRBJ1-1 TRBV6-4 NA TGTGCCAGCAGTGACAACTATGGTTTTTGGACTGAAGCTTTCTTT CASSDNYGFWTEAFF
NA TRBJ1-6 TRBV6-6 TRBD1 TGTGCCAGCAGTTACGACAGGGCCTCACCCCTCCACTTT CASSYDRASPLHF
NA TRBJ2-3 TRBV29-1 TRBD2 TGCAGCGTTCGTATGCTAGCGGGGGTCACAGATACGCAGTATTTT CSVRMLAGVTDTQYF
NA TRBJ2-1 TRBV10-3 NA TGTGCCATCAGTGATGTCGACATTAGCTCCTACAATGAGCAGTTCTTC CAISDVDISSYNEQFF
few TRBJ2-2 TRBV3-1/TRBV3-2 TRBD2 TGTGCCAGCAGCCCAAGCGCGTCGGGACTAGCTAACACCGGGGAGCTGTTTTTT CASSPSASGLANTGELFF
NA TRBJ1-3 TRBV3-1/TRBV3-2 TRBD1 TGTGCCAGCAGCCCCCGCCCCGGGACAGGGGGCAGGGACACCATATATTTT CASSPRPGTGGRDTIYF
NA TRBJ2-7 TRBV5-1 TRBD1 TGCGCCAGCAGCCTGGGACAGGGCCCCTACGAGCAGTACTTC CASSLGQGPYEQYF
NA TRBJ2-7 TRBV7-9 NA TGTGCCAGCAGCTTTGAAACGGGGGGCGTCCACGAGCAGTACTTC CASSFETGGVHEQYF
once TRBJ1-4 TRBV6-5 NA TGTGCCAGCATGGGCAGTCATGAAAAACTGTTTTTT CASMGSHEKLFF
NA TRBJ2-5 TRBV3-1/TRBV3-2 TRBD2 TGTGCCAGCAGCCAAGCGGGCGGGGGGCGTGCACAAGAGACCCAGTACTTC CASSQAGGGRAQETQYF
NA TRBJ1-4 TRBV5-3 TRBD1 TGTGCCAGAAGCTTCCGGACAGGAAGGTGTGAAAAACTGTTTTTT CARSFRTGRCEKLFF